This T cell receptor (beta chain) was obtained from a study of OX40 agonist ivuxolimab in advanced cancers. Assay used: immunoSEQ multiplex PCR; TCRdb lists only in-frame clones, some missing. Of around 78,000 clones in the sample, about 85% were seen once. The CDR3 extends over 14 amino acids. Source: CD4+ or CD8+ T cells sorted from blood, taken in a trial of the OX40 agonist ivuxolimab. The rearrangement uses TRBV21-1 and TRBJ1-1; the D call in the table, TRBD1, was not verified against the DNA. TRBV21-1 is recorded as a pseudogene. The origin of this receptor is an adult with an advanced solid tumor such as melanoma, head and neck, liver or kidney cancer. DNA for the CDR3: TGTGCCAGCAGGGGGACAGGGTATGTCACTGAAGCTTTCTTT. It encodes CASRGTGYVTEAFF.